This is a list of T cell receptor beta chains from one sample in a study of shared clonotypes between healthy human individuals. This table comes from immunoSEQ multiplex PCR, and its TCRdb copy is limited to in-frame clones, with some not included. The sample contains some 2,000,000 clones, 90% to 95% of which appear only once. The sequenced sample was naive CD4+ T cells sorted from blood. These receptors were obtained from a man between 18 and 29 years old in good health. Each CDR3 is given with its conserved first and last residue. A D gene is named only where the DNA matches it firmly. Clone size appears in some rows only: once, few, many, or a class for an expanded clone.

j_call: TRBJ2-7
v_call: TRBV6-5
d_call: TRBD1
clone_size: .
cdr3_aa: CASSGGQGGEQYF
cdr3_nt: TGTGCCAGCAGTGGTGGACAGGGTGGCGAGCAGTACTTC

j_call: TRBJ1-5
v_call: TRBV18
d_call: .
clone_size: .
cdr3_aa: CASSPGGGRGQPQHF
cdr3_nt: TGTGCCAGCTCACCCGGGGGGGGGCGCGGGCAGCCCCAGCATTTT

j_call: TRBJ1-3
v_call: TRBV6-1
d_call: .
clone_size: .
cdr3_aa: CASSIKGNTIYF
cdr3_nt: TGTGCCAGCAGTATAAAAGGAAACACCATATATTTT

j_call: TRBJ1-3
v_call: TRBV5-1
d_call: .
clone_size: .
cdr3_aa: CASSGGAAEISGNTIYF
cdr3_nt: TGCGCCAGCAGCGGGGGGGCCGCTGAAATCTCTGGAAACACCATATATTTT

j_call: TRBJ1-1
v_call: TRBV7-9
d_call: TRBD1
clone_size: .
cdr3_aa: CASRQRTGSNTEAFF
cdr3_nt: TGTGCCAGCAGGCAGCGGACAGGATCAAACACTGAAGCTTTCTTT

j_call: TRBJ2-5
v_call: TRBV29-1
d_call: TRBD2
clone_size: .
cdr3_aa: CSVGDSGGRQETQYF
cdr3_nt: TGCAGCGTTGGGGACAGCGGGGGGCGACAAGAGACCCAGTACTTC

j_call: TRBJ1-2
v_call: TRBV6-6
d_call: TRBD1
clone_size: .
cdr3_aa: CASSSQGPDGYTF
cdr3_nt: TGTGCCAGCAGTTCACAGGGGCCGGATGGCTACACCTTC

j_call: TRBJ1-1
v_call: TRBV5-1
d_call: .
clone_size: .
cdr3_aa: CASSEQGGGTEAFF
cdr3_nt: TGCGCCAGCAGCGAACAGGGTGGAGGCACTGAAGCTTTCTTT

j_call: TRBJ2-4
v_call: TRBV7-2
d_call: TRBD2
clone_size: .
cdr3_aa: CASSQKRLAADLAKNIQYF
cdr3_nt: TGTGCCAGCAGCCAGAAGCGACTAGCGGCCGATCTAGCCAAAAACATTCAGTACTTC

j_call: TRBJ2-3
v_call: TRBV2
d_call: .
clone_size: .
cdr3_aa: CASRNEGGISTDTQYF
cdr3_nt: TGTGCCAGCAGGAACGAGGGGGGGATCAGCACAGATACGCAGTATTTT

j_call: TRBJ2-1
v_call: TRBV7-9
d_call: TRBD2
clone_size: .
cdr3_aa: CASSPPLAGGSNEQFF
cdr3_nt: TGTGCCAGCAGCCCCCCACTAGCGGGAGGGAGTAATGAGCAGTTCTTC

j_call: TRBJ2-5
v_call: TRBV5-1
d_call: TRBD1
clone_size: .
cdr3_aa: CASSLLGTGVRTQYF
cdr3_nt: TGCGCCAGCAGCTTGTTGGGGACAGGGGTCCGGACCCAGTACTTC

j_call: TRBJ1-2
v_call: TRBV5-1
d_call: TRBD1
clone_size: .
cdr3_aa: CASRQSGTGGASGYTF
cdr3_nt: TGCGCCAGCAGACAATCCGGGACAGGGGGCGCGAGTGGCTACACCTTC

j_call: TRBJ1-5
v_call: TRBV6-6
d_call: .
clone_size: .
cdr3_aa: CASSYSAINQPQHF
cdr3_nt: TGTGCCAGCAGTTACTCCGCCATTAATCAGCCCCAGCATTTT

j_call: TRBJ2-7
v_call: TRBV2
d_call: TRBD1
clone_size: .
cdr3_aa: CASKMDRGLYEQYF
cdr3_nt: TGTGCCAGCAAGATGGACAGGGGGCTCTACGAGCAGTACTTC

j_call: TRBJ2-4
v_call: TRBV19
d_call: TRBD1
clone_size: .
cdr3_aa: CASSGTGGNIQYF
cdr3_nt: TGTGCCAGTAGCGGGACAGGGGGAAACATTCAGTACTTC

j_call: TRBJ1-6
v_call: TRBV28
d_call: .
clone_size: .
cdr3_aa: CASSSSGRAYNSPLHF
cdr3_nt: TGTGCCAGCAGTTCCAGCGGCAGGGCCTATAATTCACCCCTCCACTTT

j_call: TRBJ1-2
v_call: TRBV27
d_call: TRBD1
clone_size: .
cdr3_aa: CASSPWTGENYGYTF
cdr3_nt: TGTGCCAGCAGTCCGTGGACAGGGGAGAACTATGGCTACACCTTC

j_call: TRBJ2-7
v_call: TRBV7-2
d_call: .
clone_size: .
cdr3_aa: CASTPQGSYEQYF
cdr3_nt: TGTGCCAGCACACCACAGGGTAGCTACGAGCAGTACTTC

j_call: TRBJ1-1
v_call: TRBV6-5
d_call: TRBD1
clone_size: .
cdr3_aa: CASSELGQLNTEAFF
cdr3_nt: TGTGCCAGCAGCGAGCTGGGACAGTTGAACACTGAAGCTTTCTTT

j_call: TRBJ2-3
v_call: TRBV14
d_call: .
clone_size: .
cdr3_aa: CASSLYGHPDTQYF
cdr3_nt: TGTGCCAGCAGCCTATATGGACATCCAGATACGCAGTATTTT

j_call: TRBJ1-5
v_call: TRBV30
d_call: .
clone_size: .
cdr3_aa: CAWSVGWDWSNQPQHF
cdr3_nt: TGTGCCTGGAGTGTAGGATGGGACTGGAGCAATCAGCCCCAGCATTTT

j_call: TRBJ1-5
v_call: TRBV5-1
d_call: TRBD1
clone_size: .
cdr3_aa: CASTLSGQSNQPQHF
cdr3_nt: TGCGCCAGCACTCTATCGGGACAGAGCAATCAGCCCCAGCATTTT

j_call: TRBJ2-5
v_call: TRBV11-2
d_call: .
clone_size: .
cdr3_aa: CASSRESPPETQYF
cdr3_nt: TGTGCCAGCAGCCGTGAGAGCCCCCCAGAGACCCAGTACTTC

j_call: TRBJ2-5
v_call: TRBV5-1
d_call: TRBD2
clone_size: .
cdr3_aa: CASSLPSGDQETQYF
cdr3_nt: TGCGCCAGCAGCTTGCCTAGCGGGGACCAAGAGACCCAGTACTTC

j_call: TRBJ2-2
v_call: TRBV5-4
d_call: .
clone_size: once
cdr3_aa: CASSGRDKANTGELFF
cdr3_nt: TGTGCCAGCAGCGGTCGGGACAAGGCGAACACCGGGGAGCTGTTTTTT

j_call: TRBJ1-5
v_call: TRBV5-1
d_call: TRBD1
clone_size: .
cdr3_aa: CASSPTGTGGFQPQHF
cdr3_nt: TGCGCCAGCAGCCCCACCGGGACAGGGGGATTTCAGCCCCAGCATTTT

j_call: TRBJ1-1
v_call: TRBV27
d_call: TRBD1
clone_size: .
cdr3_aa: CASSRDRGVMNTEAFF
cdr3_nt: TGTGCCAGCAGTAGGGACAGGGGCGTCATGAACACTGAAGCTTTCTTT

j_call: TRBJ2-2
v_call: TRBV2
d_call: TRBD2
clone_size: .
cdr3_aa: CASSYSRLAGGPGTGELFF
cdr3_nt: TGTGCCAGCAGTTATTCACGTCTAGCGGGAGGGCCGGGCACCGGGGAGCTGTTTTTT

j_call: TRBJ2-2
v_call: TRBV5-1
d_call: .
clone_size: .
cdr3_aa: CASSLEGWTGELFF
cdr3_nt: TGCGCCAGCAGCTTGGAAGGGTGGACCGGGGAGCTGTTTTTT

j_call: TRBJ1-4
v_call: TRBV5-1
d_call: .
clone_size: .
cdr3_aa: CASSLSGRFSSEKLFF
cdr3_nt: TGCGCCAGCAGCTTGTCGGGGAGGTTCAGTAGTGAAAAACTGTTTTTT

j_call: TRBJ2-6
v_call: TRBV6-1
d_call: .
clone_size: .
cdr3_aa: CASSARQIKNSGANVLTF
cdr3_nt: TGTGCCAGCAGTGCACGACAGATTAAGAACTCTGGGGCCAACGTCCTGACTTTC

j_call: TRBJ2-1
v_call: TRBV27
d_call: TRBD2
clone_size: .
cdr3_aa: CASSSRLAGGRYNEQFF
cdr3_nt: TGTGCCAGCAGTTCCCGACTAGCGGGGGGGCGCTACAATGAGCAGTTCTTC

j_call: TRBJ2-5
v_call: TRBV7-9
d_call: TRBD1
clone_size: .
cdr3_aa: CASSLGTGLETQYF
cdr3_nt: TGTGCCAGCAGCTTAGGGACAGGGCTGGAGACCCAGTACTTC

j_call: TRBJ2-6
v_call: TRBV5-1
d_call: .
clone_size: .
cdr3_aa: CASRASPGANVLTF
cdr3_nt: TGCGCCAGCAGGGCTAGTCCCGGGGCCAACGTCCTGACTTTC

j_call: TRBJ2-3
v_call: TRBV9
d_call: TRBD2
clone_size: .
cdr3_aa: CASSPLAGLGTDTQYF
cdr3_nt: TGTGCCAGCAGCCCCCTAGCGGGACTGGGCACAGATACGCAGTATTTT

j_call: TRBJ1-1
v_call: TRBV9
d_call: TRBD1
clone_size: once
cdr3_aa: CASSVTGGTTEAFF
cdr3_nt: TGTGCCAGCAGCGTGACAGGGGGGACCACTGAAGCTTTCTTT

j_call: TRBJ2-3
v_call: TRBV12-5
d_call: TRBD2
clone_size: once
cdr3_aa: CASGPAGGPPDTQYF
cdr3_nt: TGTGCTAGTGGGCCAGCGGGAGGGCCGCCAGATACGCAGTATTTT

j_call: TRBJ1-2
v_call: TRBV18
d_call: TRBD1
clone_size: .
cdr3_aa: CASSLGQGDGYTF
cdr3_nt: TGTGCCAGCTCATTGGGACAGGGAGATGGCTACACCTTC

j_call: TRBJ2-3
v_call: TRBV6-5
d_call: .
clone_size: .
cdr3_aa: CASHGTSTDTQYF
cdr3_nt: TGTGCCAGTCACGGGACTAGCACAGATACGCAGTATTTT